Listed below are T cell receptor beta chains from one sample, sequenced in a study of OX40 agonist ivuxolimab in advanced cancers. Measured with immunoSEQ multiplex PCR; TCRdb has only the in-frame clones, and not every one. The sample includes 30,000 or so clones, about 80% seen only once; the top ten take approximately 12%. This specimen consisted of CD4+ or CD8+ T cells sorted from blood, obtained in a trial of the OX40 agonist ivuxolimab. These TCRs come from an adult with an advanced solid tumor such as melanoma, head and neck, liver or kidney cancer. Both conserved end residues are part of each CDR3. The order of the fields is clone size, V gene, D gene, J gene, CDR3 DNA, CDR3 protein. D genes are given only for firm matches. Some rows have no size entry. The others give once, few or many, or a class for an expanded clone.

clone size: .
V gene: TRBV5-6
D gene: .
J gene: TRBJ2-5
CDR3 DNA: TGTGCCAGCAGCTTGGCCAGCTTGTCCAGCCAAGAGACCCAGTACTTC
CDR3 protein: CASSLASLSSQETQYF

clone size: .
V gene: TRBV30
D gene: .
J gene: TRBJ1-2
CDR3 DNA: TGTGCCTGGCTCTCCAACCGGAGGGACTATGGCTACACCTTC
CDR3 protein: CAWLSNRRDYGYTF

clone size: once
V gene: TRBV6-5
D gene: .
J gene: TRBJ1-2
CDR3 DNA: TGTGCCAGCAGTTACTCGTCGGTCACCGATGGCTACACCTTC
CDR3 protein: CASSYSSVTDGYTF

clone size: .
V gene: TRBV12-5
D gene: .
J gene: TRBJ1-1
CDR3 DNA: TGTGCTAGTGGTTTGGTACGTCAGGAGAACACTGAAGCTTTCTTT
CDR3 protein: CASGLVRQENTEAFF

clone size: few
V gene: TRBV5-6
D gene: .
J gene: TRBJ1-5
CDR3 DNA: TGTGCCAGCACCAATTGGGGGGGCCGTCAGCCCCAGCATTTT
CDR3 protein: CASTNWGGRQPQHF

clone size: .
V gene: TRBV4-3
D gene: TRBD1
J gene: TRBJ2-5
CDR3 DNA: TGCGCCAGCAGCCAAGATACAGGGGCAGGAGAGACCCAGTACTTC
CDR3 protein: CASSQDTGAGETQYF

clone size: .
V gene: TRBV13
D gene: TRBD1
J gene: TRBJ2-7
CDR3 DNA: TGTGCCAGCAGCTCCCGACAGGGGAAATACGAGCAGTACTTC
CDR3 protein: CASSSRQGKYEQYF

clone size: .
V gene: TRBV6-5
D gene: .
J gene: TRBJ2-7
CDR3 DNA: TGTGCCAGCAGTTATCGGGAGAGCTCCTACGAGCAGTACTTC
CDR3 protein: CASSYRESSYEQYF

clone size: .
V gene: TRBV28
D gene: .
J gene: TRBJ1-3
CDR3 DNA: TGTGCCAGCAGCCCTACAGGGACTGGAAACACCATATATTTT
CDR3 protein: CASSPTGTGNTIYF

clone size: .
V gene: TRBV25-1
D gene: .
J gene: TRBJ1-3
CDR3 DNA: TGTGCCAGTAGGGACGACGACTCTGGAAACACCATATATTTT
CDR3 protein: CASRDDDSGNTIYF

clone size: .
V gene: TRBV19
D gene: .
J gene: TRBJ1-5
CDR3 DNA: TGTGCCAGTAGTAACAGGGGCAATCAGCCCCAGCATTTT
CDR3 protein: CASSNRGNQPQHF

clone size: .
V gene: TRBV19
D gene: .
J gene: TRBJ1-4
CDR3 DNA: TGTGCCAGTAGTATAGATCAGGAGGGGATGGAGGAAAAACTGTTTTTT
CDR3 protein: CASSIDQEGMEEKLFF

clone size: few
V gene: TRBV6-6
D gene: .
J gene: TRBJ1-2
CDR3 DNA: TGTGCCAGCAGTTTAACCTCTATGACGAACTATGGCTACACCTTC
CDR3 protein: CASSLTSMTNYGYTF

clone size: .
V gene: TRBV4-2
D gene: TRBD1
J gene: TRBJ2-7
CDR3 DNA: TGTGCCAGCAGTGCTTGGGGGACAGCCTACGAGCAGTACTTC
CDR3 protein: CASSAWGTAYEQYF

clone size: few
V gene: TRBV5-6
D gene: .
J gene: TRBJ2-7
CDR3 DNA: TGTGCCAGCAGCCTGGACGGCACCTCCTACGAGCAGTACTTC
CDR3 protein: CASSLDGTSYEQYF

clone size: .
V gene: TRBV30
D gene: .
J gene: TRBJ2-1
CDR3 DNA: TGTGCCTGGAGTTCATTTCTGACTCTCGCTTACAATGAGCAGTTCTTC
CDR3 protein: CAWSSFLTLAYNEQFF

clone size: .
V gene: TRBV19
D gene: .
J gene: TRBJ2-1
CDR3 DNA: TGTGCCAGTAGCCCCGGGGTCACCCGTGAGCAGTTCTTC
CDR3 protein: CASSPGVTREQFF

clone size: .
V gene: TRBV11-2
D gene: TRBD2
J gene: TRBJ2-1
CDR3 DNA: TGTGCCAGCAGCTTAGTCGGTAGCGGGGGCCTCTGGTTCTTC
CDR3 protein: CASSLVGSGGLWFF

clone size: .
V gene: TRBV19
D gene: TRBD2
J gene: TRBJ2-7
CDR3 DNA: TGTGCCAGTAGCTCCCGGGGGGGTAGCTACGAGCAGTACTTC
CDR3 protein: CASSSRGGSYEQYF

clone size: .
V gene: TRBV7-9
D gene: .
J gene: TRBJ2-5
CDR3 DNA: TGTGCCAGCAGCTTAGCGCATGGAGAGACCCAGTACTTC
CDR3 protein: CASSLAHGETQYF